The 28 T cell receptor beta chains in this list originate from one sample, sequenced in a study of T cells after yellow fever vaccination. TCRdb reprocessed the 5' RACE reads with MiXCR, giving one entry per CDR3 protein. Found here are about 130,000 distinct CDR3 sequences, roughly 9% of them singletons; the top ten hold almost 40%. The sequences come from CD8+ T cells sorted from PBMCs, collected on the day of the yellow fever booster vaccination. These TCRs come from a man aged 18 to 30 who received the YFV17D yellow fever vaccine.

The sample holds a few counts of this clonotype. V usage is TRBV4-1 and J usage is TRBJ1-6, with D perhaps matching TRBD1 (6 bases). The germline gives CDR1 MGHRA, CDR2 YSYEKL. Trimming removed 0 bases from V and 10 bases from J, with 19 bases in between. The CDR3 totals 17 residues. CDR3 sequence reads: CASSQDMRQETSSPLHF. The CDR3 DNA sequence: TGCGCCAGCAGCCAAGACATGCGACAGGAGACTTCATCACCCCTCCACTTT.

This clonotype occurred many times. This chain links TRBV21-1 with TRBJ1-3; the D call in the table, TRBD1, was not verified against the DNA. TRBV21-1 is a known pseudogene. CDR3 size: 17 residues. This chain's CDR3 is CASSTNGTGNSGNTIYF. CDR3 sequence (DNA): TGTGCCAGCAGCACCAACGGGACAGGCAACTCTGGAAACACCATATATTTT.

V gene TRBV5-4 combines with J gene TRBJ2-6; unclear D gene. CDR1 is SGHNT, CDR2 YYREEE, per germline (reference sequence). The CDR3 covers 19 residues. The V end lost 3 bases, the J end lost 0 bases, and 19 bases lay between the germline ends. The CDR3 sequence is CASSSAEYVLNSGANVLTF. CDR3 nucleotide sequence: TGTGCCAGCAGCTCGGCAGAGTACGTCCTTAACTCTGGGGCCAACGTCCTGACTTTC.

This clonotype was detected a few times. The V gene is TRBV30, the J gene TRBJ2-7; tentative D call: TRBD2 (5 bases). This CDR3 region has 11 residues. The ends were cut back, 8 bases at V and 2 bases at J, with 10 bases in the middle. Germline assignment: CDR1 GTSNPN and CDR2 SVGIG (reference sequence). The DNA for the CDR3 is TGTGCCGGACTGAAGGCCTACGAGCAGTACTTC. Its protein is CAGLKAYEQYF.

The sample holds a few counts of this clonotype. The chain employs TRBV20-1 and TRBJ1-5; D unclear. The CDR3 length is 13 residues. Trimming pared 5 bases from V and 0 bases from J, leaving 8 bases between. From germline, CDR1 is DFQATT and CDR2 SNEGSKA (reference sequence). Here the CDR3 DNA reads TGCAGTGCTGCAGAGAATAGCAATCAGCCCCAGCATTTT. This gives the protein CSAAENSNQPQHF.

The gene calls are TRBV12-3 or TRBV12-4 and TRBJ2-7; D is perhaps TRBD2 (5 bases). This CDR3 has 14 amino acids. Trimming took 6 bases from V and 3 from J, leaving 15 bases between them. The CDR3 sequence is CASSLGEGYYEQYF. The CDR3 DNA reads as TGTGCCAGCAGCCTGGGAGAGGGATACTACGAGCAGTACTTC.

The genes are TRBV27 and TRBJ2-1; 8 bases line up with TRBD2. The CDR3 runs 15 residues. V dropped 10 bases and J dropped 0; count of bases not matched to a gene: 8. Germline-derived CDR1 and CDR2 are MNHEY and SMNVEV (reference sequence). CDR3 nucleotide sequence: TGTGCCACCAGCGGGGGCGCCGGCTCCTACAATGAGCAGTTCTTC. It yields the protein CATSGGAGSYNEQFF.

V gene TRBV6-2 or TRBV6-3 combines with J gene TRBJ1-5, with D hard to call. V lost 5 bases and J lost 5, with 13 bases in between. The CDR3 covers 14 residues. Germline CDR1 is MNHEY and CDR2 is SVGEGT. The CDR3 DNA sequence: TGTGCCAGCAGTCCTAACGATTTCGATCAGCCCCAGCATTTT. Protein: CASSPNDFDQPQHF.

The DNA of the CDR3 is TGTGCCAGCAGCGTTACCGTCTCCTACGAGCAGTACTTC. This gives the protein CASSVTVSYEQYF. The chain is built from TRBV7-9 and TRBJ2-7; D unresolved. The germline V and J ends were trimmed by 5 bases and 0 bases, with 8 bases remaining between them. Germline V gives CDR1 SEHNR, CDR2 FQNEAQ (reference sequence). The CDR3 covers 13 residues.

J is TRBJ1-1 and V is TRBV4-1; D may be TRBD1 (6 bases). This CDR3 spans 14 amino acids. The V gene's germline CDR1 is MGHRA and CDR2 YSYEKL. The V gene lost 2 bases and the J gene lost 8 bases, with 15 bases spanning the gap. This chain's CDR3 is CASSQSWGAREAFF. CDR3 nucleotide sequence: TGCGCCAGCAGCCAAAGTTGGGGGGCGAGGGAAGCTTTCTTT.

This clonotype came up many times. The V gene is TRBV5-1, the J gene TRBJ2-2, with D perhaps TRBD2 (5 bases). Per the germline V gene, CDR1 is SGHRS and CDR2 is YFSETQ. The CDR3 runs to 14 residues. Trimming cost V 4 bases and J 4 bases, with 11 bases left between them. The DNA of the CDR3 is TGCGCCAGCAGCAGCTTCCGGGGCACCGGGGAGCTGTTTTTT. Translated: CASSSFRGTGELFF.

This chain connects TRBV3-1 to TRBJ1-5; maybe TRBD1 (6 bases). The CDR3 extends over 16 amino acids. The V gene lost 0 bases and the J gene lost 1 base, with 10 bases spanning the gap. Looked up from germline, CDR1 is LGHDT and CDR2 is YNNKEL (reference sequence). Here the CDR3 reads CASSQEGGISNQPQHF. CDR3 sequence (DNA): TGTGCCAGCAGCCAAGAAGGGGGAATAAGCAATCAGCCCCAGCATTTT.

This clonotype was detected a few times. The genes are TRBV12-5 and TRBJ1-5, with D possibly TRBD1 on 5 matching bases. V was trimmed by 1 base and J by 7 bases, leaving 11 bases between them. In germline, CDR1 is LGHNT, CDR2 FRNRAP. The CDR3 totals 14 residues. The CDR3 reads CASGLAGQGQPQHF. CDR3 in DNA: TGTGCTAGTGGTTTGGCAGGGCAAGGCCAGCCCCAGCATTTT. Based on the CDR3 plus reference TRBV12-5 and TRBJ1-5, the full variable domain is DARVTQTPRHKVTEMGQEVTMRCQPILGHNTVFWYRQTMMQGLELLAYFRNRAPLDDSGMPKDRFSAEMPDATLATLKIQPSEPRDSAVYFCASGLAGQGQPQHFGDGTRLSIL.

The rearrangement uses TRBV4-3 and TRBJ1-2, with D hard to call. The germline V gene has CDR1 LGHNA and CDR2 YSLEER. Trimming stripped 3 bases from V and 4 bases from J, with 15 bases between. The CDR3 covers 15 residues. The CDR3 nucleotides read TGCGCCAGCAGCCAGGATAAGGTGGAGAGCTATGGCTACACCTTC. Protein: CASSQDKVESYGYTF.

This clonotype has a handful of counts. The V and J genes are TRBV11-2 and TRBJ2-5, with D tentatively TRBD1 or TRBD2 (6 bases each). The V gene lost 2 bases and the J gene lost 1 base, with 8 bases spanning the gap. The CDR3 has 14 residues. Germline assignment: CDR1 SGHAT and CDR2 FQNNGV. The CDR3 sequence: CASSLWGAQETQYF. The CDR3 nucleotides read TGTGCCAGCAGCTTATGGGGGGCCCAAGAGACCCAGTACTTC.

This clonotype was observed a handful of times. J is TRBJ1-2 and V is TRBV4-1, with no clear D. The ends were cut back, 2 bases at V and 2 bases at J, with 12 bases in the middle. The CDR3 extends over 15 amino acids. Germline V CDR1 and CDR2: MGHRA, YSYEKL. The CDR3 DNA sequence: TGCGCCAGCAGCCAAATCACTCCAGAGAACTATGGCTACACCTTC. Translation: CASSQITPENYGYTF.

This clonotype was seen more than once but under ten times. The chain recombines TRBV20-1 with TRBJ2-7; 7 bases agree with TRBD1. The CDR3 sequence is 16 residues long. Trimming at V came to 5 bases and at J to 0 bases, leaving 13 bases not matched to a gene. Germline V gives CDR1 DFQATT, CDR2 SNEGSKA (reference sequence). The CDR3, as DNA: TGCAGTGCTTCTCAATCAGGGGGAAGGGGCTCCTACGAGCAGTACGTC. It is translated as CSASQSGGRGSYEQYV.

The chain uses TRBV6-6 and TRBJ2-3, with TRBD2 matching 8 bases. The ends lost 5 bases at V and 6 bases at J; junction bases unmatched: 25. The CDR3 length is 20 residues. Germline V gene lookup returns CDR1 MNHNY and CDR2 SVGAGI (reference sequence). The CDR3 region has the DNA TGTGCCAGCAGTCGGGCCGCAACTAGCGGCGGGCAAGTCGTTATGGATACGCAGTATTTT. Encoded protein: CASSRAATSGGQVVMDTQYF.

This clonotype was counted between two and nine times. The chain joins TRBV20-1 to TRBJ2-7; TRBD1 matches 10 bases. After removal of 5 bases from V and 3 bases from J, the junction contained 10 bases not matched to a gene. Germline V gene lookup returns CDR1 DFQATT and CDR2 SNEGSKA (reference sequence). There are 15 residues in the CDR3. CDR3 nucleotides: TGCAGTGCTTTCAACGACAGGGGGCGTCTCTACGAGCAGTACGTC. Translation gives CSAFNDRGRLYEQYV.

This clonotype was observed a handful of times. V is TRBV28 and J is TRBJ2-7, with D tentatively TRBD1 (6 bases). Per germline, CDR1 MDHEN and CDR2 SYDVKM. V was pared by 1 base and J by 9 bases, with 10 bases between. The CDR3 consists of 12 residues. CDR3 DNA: TGTGCCAGCAGTTTATTTGGGGGCGGGCAGTACGTC. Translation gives CASSLFGGGQYV.

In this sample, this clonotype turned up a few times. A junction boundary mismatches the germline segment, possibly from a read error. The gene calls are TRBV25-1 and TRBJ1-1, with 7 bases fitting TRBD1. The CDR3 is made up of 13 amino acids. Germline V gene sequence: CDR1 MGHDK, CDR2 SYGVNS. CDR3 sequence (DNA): TGTGCCAGCAGTGACCCCGGGACAGACCGGCGATGTTTT. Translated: CASSDPGTDRRCF.

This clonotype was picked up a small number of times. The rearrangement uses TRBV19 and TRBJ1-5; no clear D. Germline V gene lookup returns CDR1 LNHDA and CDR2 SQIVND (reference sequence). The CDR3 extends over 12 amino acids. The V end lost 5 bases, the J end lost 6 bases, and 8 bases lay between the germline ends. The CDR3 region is CASSAWFQPQHF. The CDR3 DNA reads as TGTGCCAGTAGTGCGTGGTTTCAGCCCCAGCATTTT.

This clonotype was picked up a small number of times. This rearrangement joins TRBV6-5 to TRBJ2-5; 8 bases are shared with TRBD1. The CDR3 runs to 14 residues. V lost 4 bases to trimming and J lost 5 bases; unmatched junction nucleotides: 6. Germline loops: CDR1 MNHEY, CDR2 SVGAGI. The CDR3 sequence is CASSSQGARETQYF. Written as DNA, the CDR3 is TGTGCCAGCAGTTCCCAGGGGGCGCGGGAGACCCAGTACTTC.

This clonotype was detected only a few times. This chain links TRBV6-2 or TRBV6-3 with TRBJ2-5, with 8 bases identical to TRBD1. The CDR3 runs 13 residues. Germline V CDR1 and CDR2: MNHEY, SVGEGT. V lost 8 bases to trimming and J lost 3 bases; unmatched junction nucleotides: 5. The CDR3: CASGTGFEETQYF. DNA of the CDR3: TGTGCCAGCGGGACAGGTTTTGAAGAGACCCAGTACTTC.

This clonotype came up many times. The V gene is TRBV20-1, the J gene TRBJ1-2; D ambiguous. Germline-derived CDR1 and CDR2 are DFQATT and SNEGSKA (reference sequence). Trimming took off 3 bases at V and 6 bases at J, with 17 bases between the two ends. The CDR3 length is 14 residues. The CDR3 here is CSARGRGELDGYTF. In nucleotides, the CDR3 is TGCAGTGCTAGGGGTCGGGGTGAACTCGATGGCTACACCTTC.

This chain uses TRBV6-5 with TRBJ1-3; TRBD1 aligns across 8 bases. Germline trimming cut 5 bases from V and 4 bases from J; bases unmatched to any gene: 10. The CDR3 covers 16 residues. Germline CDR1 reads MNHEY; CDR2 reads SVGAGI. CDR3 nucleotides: TGTGCCAGCAGTCCCAAGACAGGGGCCTTCGGAAACACCATATATTTT. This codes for CASSPKTGAFGNTIYF.

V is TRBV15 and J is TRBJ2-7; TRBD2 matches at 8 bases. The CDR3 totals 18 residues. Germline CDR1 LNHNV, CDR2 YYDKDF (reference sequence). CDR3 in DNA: TGTGCCACCAGTAGAGATGGGGCGGGGGGCTCCCCCGGCCCCGAGCAGTACGTC. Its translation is CATSRDGAGGSPGPEQYV.

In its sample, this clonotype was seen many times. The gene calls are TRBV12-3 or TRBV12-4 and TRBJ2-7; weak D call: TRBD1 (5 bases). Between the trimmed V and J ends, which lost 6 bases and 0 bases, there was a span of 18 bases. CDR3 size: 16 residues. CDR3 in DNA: TGTGCCAGCAGCCCAAGCGAAGGGGCTAGCTCCTACGAGCAGTACTTC. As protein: CASSPSEGASSYEQYF.